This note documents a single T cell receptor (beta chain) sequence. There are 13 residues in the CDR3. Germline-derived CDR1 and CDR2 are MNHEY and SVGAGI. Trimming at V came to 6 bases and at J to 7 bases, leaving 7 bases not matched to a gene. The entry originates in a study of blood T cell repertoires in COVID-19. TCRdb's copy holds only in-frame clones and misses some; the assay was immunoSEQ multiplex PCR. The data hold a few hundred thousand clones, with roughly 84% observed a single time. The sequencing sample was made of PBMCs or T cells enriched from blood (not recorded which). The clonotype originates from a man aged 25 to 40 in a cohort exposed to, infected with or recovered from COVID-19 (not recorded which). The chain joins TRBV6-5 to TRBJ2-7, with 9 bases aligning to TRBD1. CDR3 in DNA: TGTGCCAGCAGCTGGACAGGGGTTAATGAGCAGTACTTC. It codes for CASSWTGVNEQYF.